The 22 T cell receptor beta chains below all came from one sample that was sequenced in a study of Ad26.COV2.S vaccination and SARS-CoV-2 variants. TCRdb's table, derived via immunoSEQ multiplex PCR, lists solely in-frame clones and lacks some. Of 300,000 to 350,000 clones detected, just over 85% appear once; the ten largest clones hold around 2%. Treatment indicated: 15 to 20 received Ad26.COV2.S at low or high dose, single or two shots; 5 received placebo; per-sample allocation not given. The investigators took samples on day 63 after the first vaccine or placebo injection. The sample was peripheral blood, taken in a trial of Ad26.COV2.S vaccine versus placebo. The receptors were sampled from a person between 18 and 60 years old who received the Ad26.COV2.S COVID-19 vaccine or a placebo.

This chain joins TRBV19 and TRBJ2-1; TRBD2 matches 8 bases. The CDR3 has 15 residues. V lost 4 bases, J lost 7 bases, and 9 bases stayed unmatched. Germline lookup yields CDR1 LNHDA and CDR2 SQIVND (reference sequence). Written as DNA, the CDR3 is TGTGCCAGTAGTACTGCCGGGACTAGTCAAAATGAGCAGTTCTTC. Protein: CASSTAGTSQNEQFF.

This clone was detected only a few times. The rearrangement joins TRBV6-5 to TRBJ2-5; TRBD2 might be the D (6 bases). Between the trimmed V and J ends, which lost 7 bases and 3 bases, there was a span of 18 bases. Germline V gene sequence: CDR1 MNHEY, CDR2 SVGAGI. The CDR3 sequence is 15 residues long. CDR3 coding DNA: TGTGCCAGCAAGCGTACGCGGGACGGGGAAGAGACCCAGTACTTC. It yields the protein CASKRTRDGEETQYF.

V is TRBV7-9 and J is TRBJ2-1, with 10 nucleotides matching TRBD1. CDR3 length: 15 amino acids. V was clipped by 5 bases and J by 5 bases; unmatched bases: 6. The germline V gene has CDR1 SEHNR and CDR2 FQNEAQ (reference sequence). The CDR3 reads CASSPDRGRNNEQFF. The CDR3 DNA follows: TGTGCCAGCAGCCCCGACAGGGGGCGGAACAATGAGCAGTTCTTC. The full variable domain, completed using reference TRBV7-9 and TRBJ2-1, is DTGVSQNPRHKITKRGQNVTFRCDPISEHNRLYWYRQTLGQGPEFLTYFQNEAQLEKSRLLSDRFSAERPKGSFSTLEIQRTEQGDSAMYLCASSPDRGRNNEQFFGPGTRLTVL.

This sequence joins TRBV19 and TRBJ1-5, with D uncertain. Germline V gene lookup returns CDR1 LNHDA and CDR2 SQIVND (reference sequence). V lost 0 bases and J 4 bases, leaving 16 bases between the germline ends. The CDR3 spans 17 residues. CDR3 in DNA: TGTGCCAGTAGTATAGAGAGAGGGCCGGGCATAAATCAGCCCCAGCATTTT. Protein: CASSIERGPGINQPQHF.

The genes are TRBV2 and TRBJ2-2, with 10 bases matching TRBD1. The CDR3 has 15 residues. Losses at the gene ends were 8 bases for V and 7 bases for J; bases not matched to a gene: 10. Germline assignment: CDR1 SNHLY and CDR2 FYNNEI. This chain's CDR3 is CASSWGGQGNGELFF. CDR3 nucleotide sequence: TGTGCCAGCTCATGGGGGGGACAGGGGAACGGGGAGCTGTTTTTT.

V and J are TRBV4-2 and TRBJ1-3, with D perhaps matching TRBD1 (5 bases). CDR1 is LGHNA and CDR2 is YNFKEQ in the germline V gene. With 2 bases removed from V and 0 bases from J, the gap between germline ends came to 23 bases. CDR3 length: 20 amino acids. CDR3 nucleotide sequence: TGTGCCAGCAGCCAACAAGTCTTCGCGGGACTGAGCCTCTCTGGAAACACCATATATTTT. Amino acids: CASSQQVFAGLSLSGNTIYF.

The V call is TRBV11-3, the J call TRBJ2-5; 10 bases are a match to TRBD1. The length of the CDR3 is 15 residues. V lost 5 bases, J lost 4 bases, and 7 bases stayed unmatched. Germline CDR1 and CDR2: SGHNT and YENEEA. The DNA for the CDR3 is TGTGCCAGCAGCCCGGGACAGGGGAATGGAGAGACCCAGTACTTC. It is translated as CASSPGQGNGETQYF.

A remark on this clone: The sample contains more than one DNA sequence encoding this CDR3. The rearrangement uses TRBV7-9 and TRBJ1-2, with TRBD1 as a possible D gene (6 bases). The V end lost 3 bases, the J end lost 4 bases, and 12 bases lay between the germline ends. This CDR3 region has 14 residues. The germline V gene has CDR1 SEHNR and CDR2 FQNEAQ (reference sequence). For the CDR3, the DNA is TGTGCCAGCAGCTTTACTGGGGGCGGCTATGGCTACACCTTC. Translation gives CASSFTGGGYGYTF.

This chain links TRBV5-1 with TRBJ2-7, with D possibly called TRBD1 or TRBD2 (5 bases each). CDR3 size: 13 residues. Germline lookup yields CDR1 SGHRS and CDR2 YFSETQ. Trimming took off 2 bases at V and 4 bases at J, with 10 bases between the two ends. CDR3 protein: CASSLLGEYEQYF. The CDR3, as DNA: TGCGCCAGCAGCTTATTGGGGGAATACGAGCAGTACTTC.

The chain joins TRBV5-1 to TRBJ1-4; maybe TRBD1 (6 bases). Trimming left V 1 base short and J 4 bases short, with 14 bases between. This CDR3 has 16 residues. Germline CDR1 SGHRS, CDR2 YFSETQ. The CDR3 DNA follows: TGCGCCAGCAGCTTGAGCAGGGGTGAGGGTAATGAAAAACTGTTTTTT. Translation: CASSLSRGEGNEKLFF.

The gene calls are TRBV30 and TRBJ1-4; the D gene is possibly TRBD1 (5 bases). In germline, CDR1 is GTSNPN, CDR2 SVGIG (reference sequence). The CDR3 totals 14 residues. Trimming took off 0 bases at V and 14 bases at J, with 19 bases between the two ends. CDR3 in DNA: TGTGCCTGGAGTGTACAATGGCAGGGCCCTGGGCTGTTTTTT. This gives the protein CAWSVQWQGPGLFF.

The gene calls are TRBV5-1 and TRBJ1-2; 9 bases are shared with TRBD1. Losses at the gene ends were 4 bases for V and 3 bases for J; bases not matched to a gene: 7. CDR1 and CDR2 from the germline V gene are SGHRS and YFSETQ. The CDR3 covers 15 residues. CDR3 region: CASSPPGTGYYGYTF. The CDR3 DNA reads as TGCGCCAGCAGCCCTCCCGGGACAGGGTACTATGGCTACACCTTC.

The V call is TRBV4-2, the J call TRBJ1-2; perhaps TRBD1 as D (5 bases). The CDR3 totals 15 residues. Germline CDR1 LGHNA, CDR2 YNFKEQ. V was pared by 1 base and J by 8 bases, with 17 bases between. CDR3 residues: CASSQVGTGRWGYTF. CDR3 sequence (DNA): TGTGCCAGCAGCCAAGTCGGGACGGGGAGGTGGGGCTACACCTTC.

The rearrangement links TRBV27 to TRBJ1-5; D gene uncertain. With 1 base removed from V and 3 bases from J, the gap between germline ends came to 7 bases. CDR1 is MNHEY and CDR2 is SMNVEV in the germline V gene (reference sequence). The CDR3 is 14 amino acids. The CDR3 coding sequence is TGTGCCAGCAGTTTATATTCCTTCAATCAGCCCCAGCATTTT. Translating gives CASSLYSFNQPQHF.

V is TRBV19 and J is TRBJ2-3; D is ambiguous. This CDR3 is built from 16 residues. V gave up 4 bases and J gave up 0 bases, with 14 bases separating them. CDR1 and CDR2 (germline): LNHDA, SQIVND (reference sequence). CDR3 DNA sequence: TGTGCCAGTAGTACCTCCCCGGGCCTAAGCACAGATACGCAGTATTTT. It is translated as CASSTSPGLSTDTQYF.

CDR3 in DNA: TGTGCCAGCAGTTACTCGGTGGGAAGGGGAGGACTAGACACTGAAGCTTTCTTT. Translating gives CASSYSVGRGGLDTEAFF. The J gene is TRBJ1-1, the V gene TRBV6-2 or TRBV6-3; D may be TRBD1 (5 bases). Germline V gene sequence: CDR1 MNHEY, CDR2 SVGEGT. There are 18 residues in the CDR3. V gave up 0 bases and J gave up 3 bases, with 20 bases separating them.

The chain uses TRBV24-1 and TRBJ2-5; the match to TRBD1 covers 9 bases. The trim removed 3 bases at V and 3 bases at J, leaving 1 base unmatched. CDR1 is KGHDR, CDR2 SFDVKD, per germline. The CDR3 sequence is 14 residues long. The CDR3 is CATSDRDREETQYF. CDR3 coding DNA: TGTGCCACCAGTGATCGGGACAGGGAAGAGACCCAGTACTTC.

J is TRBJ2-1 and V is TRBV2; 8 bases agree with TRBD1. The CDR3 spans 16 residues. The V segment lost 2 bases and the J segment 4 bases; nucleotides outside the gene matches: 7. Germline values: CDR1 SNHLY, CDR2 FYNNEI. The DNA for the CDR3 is TGTGCCAGCAGTGAAAAAGCGCAGGGGGCGTACAATGAGCAGTTCTTC. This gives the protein CASSEKAQGAYNEQFF. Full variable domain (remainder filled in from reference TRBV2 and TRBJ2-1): EPEVTQTPSHQVTQMGQEVILRCVPISNHLYFYWYRQILGQKVEFLVSFYNNEISEKSEIFDDQFSVERPDGSNFTLKIRSTKLEDSAMYFCASSEKAQGAYNEQFFGPGTRLTVL.

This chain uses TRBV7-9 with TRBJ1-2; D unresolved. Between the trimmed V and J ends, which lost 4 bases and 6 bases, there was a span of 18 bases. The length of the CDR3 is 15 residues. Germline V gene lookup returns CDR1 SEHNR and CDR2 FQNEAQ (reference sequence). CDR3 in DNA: TGTGCCAGCAGCTCAAACTTTCAGCCGATAGATGGCTACACCTTC. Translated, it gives CASSSNFQPIDGYTF. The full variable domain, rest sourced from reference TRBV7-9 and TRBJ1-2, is DTGVSQNPRHKITKRGQNVTFRCDPISEHNRLYWYRQTLGQGPEFLTYFQNEAQLEKSRLLSDRFSAERPKGSFSTLEIQRTEQGDSAMYLCASSSNFQPIDGYTFGSGTRLTVV.

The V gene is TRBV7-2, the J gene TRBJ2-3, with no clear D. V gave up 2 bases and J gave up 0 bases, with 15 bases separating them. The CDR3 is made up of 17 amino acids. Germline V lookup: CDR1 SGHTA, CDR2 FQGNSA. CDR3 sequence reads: CASSLLGRQTSTDTQYF. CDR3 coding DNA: TGTGCCAGCAGCTTACTGGGCCGGCAAACTAGCACAGATACGCAGTATTTT.

CDR3 in amino acids: CASSVAPANTGELFF. In nucleotides, the CDR3 is TGTGCCAGCAGCGTTGCTCCAGCGAACACCGGGGAGCTGTTTTTT. The chain is built from TRBV9 and TRBJ2-2; D unresolved. Per germline, CDR1 SGDLS and CDR2 YYNGEE. The V end lost 2 bases, the J end lost 0 bases, and 8 bases lay between the germline ends. The length of the CDR3 is 15 residues.

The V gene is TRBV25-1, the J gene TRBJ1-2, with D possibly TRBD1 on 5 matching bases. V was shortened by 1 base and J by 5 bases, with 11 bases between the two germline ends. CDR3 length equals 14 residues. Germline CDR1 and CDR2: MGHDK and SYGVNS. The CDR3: CASSESSTEYGYTF. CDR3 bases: TGTGCCAGCAGTGAATCTTCGACAGAATATGGCTACACCTTC.